One sample yielded the 26 T cell receptor beta chains listed below, sequenced in a study of blood T cells in healthy people across ages. The authors ran a second PCR of about 7 to 11 cycles using a sample-barcoded 5' primer and a J-beta primer mix. TCRdb redid the calling of the 5' RACE reads with MiXCR, one entry per CDR3 protein. The table shows 600,000 or so distinct CDR3 sequences, with roughly 31% occurring only once. The sequenced sample consisted of blood. The receptors here all came from an elderly woman in good health.

This clonotype showed up many times. V is TRBV20-1 and J is TRBJ2-4, with D tentatively TRBD1 (5 bases). This CDR3 is 14 amino acids long. From germline, CDR1 is DFQATT and CDR2 SNEGSKA (reference sequence). Trimming cost V 6 bases and J 0 bases, with 12 bases left between them. CDR3 region: CSAEKTVAKNIQYF. DNA of the CDR3: TGCAGTGCCGAGAAGACAGTAGCCAAAAACATTCAGTACTTC.

This clonotype came up once. This chain connects TRBV5-6 to TRBJ2-7; either TRBD1 or TRBD2 may supply D (5 bases each). In germline, CDR1 is SGHDT, CDR2 YYEEEE. The CDR3 is 13 amino acids. Trimming removed 5 bases at V and 12 bases at J, with 21 bases between. Here the CDR3 reads CASSPGTHRGRYF. In DNA, the CDR3 is TGTGCCAGCAGTCCCGGGACCCACCGTGGGCGGTACTTC.

The genes are TRBV7-2 and TRBJ2-3; possible D gene TRBD2, 5 bases. This CDR3 is 16 amino acids long. V was trimmed by 3 bases and J by 0 bases, leaving 13 bases between them. The germline V gene encodes CDR1 SGHTA and CDR2 FQGNSA. This CDR3 reads CASSFLGGVSTDTQYF. Written as DNA, the CDR3 is TGTGCCAGCAGCTTCCTAGGAGGCGTAAGCACAGATACGCAGTATTTT.

This clonotype has ten or more counts. The rearrangement uses TRBV7-6 and TRBJ2-7; D could derive from TRBD1 or TRBD2 (5 bases each). This CDR3 contains 19 residues. The ends were cut back, 2 bases at V and 1 base at J, with 24 bases in the middle. CDR1 and CDR2 from the germline V gene are SGHVS and FNYEAQ. Here the CDR3 reads CASSLISPTGTRLSYEQYF. CDR3 coding DNA: TGTGCCAGCAGCTTAATTTCCCCAACCGGGACCAGGCTTTCCTACGAGCAGTACTTC.

Comment on this clonotype: A much larger clone sits a single nucleotide away, making a read error possible. This chain connects TRBV5-1 to TRBJ2-5; TRBD1 matches 8 bases. Germline assignment: CDR1 SGHRS and CDR2 YFSETQ. The length of the CDR3 is 15 residues. The CDR3 DNA is TGCGCCAGCAGCTTGGCAGGGGGCGCACGAGAGACCCAGGACTTC. Protein sequence: CASSLAGGARETQDF.

V gene TRBV29-1 combines with J gene TRBJ1-1, with D uncertain. Per germline, CDR1 SQVTM and CDR2 ANQGSEA. V lost 2 bases, J lost 0 bases, and 10 bases lay in between. The CDR3 extends over 14 amino acids. The CDR3 spells CSVEPRPMNTEAFF. Here the CDR3 DNA reads TGCAGCGTTGAACCCAGGCCCATGAACACTGAAGCTTTCTTT.

This clonotype was observed a few times. The CDR3 DNA follows: TGCAGTGCTAGCGGCAGGGAACAGACCCAGTTCTTC. Its translation: CSASGREQTQFF. The chain has TRBV20-1 and TRBJ2-1; TRBD1 is a possible D gene (5 bases). The V end was cut by 3 bases, the J end by 13 bases, with 16 bases between. There are 12 residues in the CDR3. CDR1 and CDR2 from the germline V gene are DFQATT and SNEGSKA (reference sequence).

V usage is TRBV6-2 or TRBV6-3 and J usage is TRBJ2-5; possibly TRBD2 for D (5 bases). This CDR3 has 11 amino acids. The V and J ends lost 11 bases and 11 bases respectively, with 18 bases between them. Germline V gives CDR1 MNHEY, CDR2 SVGEGT. Here the CDR3 DNA reads TGTGCCGCCGACCACGGACTTAGGCAGTACTTC. This encodes CAADHGLRQYF.

At least ten counts were recorded for this clonotype. The rearrangement joins TRBV20-1 to TRBJ1-1; tentatively, D is TRBD1 (6 bases). The germline gives CDR1 DFQATT, CDR2 SNEGSKA (reference sequence). This CDR3 is 14 amino acids long. The ends were cut back, 3 bases at V and 1 base at J, with 12 bases in the middle. In nucleotides, the CDR3 is TGCAGTGCTAGCCGGACAGTCGGGAACACTGAAGCTTTCTTT. This translates into CSASRTVGNTEAFF.

This chain uses TRBV28 with TRBJ1-4; D unclear. In germline, CDR1 is MDHEN, CDR2 SYDVKM. V lost 3 bases to trimming and J lost 11 bases, with 10 bases between them. The CDR3 runs to 12 residues. As DNA, the CDR3 is TGTGCCAGCAGTTTTTCCGGGAGTAAACTGTTTTTT. Translated, it gives CASSFSGSKLFF.

To note about this clonotype: One base away lies a much larger clone, so this may be a sequencing read error. The gene calls are TRBV7-2 and TRBJ2-2, with D perhaps TRBD1 or TRBD2 (5 bases each). Germline loops: CDR1 SGHTA, CDR2 FQGNSA. The CDR3 is made up of 16 amino acids. For the CDR3, the DNA is TGTGCCAGCAGCACTCGACAGCAGGCGAACACCGGGGAGCGGTTTTTT. Amino acids: CASSTRQQANTGERFF.

The table lists this clonotype with many counts. CDR3 DNA sequence: TGTGCCAGCAGTCGGTTCAGCAGCAATCAGCCCCAGCATTTT. Encoded protein: CASSRFSSNQPQHF. The J gene is TRBJ1-5, the V gene TRBV12-3 or TRBV12-4, with no clear D. V was clipped by 5 bases and J by 1 base, with 9 bases between them. The CDR3 length is 14 residues.

The rearrangement links TRBV20-1 to TRBJ2-3; possibly TRBD2 for D (6 bases). There are 13 residues in the CDR3. Germline V gene lookup returns CDR1 DFQATT and CDR2 SNEGSKA (reference sequence). With 6 bases removed from V and 2 bases from J, the gap between germline ends came to 12 bases. The CDR3 protein is CSAAGLFTDTQYF. DNA for the CDR3: TGCAGTGCCGCGGGACTTTTCACAGATACGCAGTATTTT.

Concerning this clonotype: This may come from a read error, since a much larger clone is one base off. The chain carries TRBV30 and TRBJ1-2, with D perhaps matching TRBD1 (6 bases). The germline CDR1 and CDR2 sequences are GTSNPN and SVGIG (reference sequence). The CDR3 has 14 amino acids. This chain's CDR3 is CVWGPVQQVYGYTF. CDR3 nucleotide sequence: TGTGTCTGGGGGCCTGTTCAACAAGTCTATGGCTACACCTTC.

This sequence joins TRBV3-1 and TRBJ1-1, with D possibly matching TRBD1 (5 bases). Trimming took 4 bases from V and 2 from J, leaving 11 bases between them. The CDR3 is 14 residues long. The germline V gene encodes CDR1 LGHDT and CDR2 YNNKEL (reference sequence). The DNA of the CDR3 is TGTGCCAGCAGCCCCAGGACATCTAACACTGAAGCTTTCTTT. Translated, it gives CASSPRTSNTEAFF.

Ten or more counts support this clonotype. The CDR3 spells CASSYQRLTSGNSYEQYF. CDR3 DNA: TGTGCCAGCAGTTACCAAAGATTGACTAGCGGGAACTCCTACGAGCAGTACTTC. The rearrangement joins TRBV6-5 to TRBJ2-7, with TRBD2 identical over 11 bases. Germline V lookup: CDR1 MNHEY, CDR2 SVGAGI. Germline trimming cut 2 bases from V and 0 bases from J; bases unmatched to any gene: 9. This CDR3 is 18 amino acids long.

This clonotype was counted ten times or more. The CDR3 region is CASSHSQGSKPLHF. CDR3 sequence (DNA): TGCGCCAGCAGCCACTCCCAAGGGAGTAAACCCCTCCACTTT. The chain links TRBV4-1 to TRBJ1-6; no definite D call. The V gene's germline CDR1 is MGHRA and CDR2 YSYEKL. The V end lost 3 bases, the J end lost 12 bases, and 15 bases lay between the germline ends. The CDR3 spans 14 residues.

The rearrangement links TRBV5-1 to TRBJ1-1; 10 bases match TRBD1. Trimming removed 4 bases from V and 5 bases from J; junction bases left unmatched: 5. The V gene's germline CDR1 is SGHRS and CDR2 YFSETQ. This CDR3 spans 14 amino acids. The CDR3 region is CASSREGQGTEAFF. The CDR3 nucleotides read TGCGCCAGCAGCCGAGAGGGACAGGGGACTGAAGCTTTCTTT.

This clonotype has ten or more counts. The V and J genes are TRBV7-2 and TRBJ2-5, with no clear D. The germline V gene has CDR1 SGHTA and CDR2 FQGNSA. This CDR3 contains 12 residues. V lost 2 bases and J 13 bases, leaving 14 bases between the germline ends. The CDR3 DNA follows: TGTGCCAGCAGCTTATCAAGGAGCCCGCGGTACTTC. Encoded protein: CASSLSRSPRYF.

A word on this clonotype: Given a much more abundant clone one base away, this may be a read error. This chain connects TRBV9 to TRBJ1-2; D may be TRBD1 (5 bases). The CDR3 contains 15 residues. Germline V CDR1 and CDR2: SGDLS, YYNGEE. CDR3 loop: CVSSLTGGVLYGYTF. CDR3 DNA sequence: TGTGTCAGCAGCCTAACTGGGGGGGTCCTCTATGGCTACACCTTC. The full variable domain, completed using reference TRBV9 and TRBJ1-2, is DSGVTQTPKHLITATGQRVTLRCSPRSGDLSVYWYQQSLDQGLQFLIQYYNGEERAKGNILERFSAQQFPDLHSELNLSSLELGDSALYFCVSSLTGGVLYGYTFGSGTRLTVV.

J is TRBJ2-2 and V is TRBV6-5; 7 nucleotides match TRBD1. V trimming: 4 bases; J trimming: 4 bases; junction bases outside the gene matches: 6. The CDR3 is 15 residues long. CDR1 MNHEY and CDR2 SVGAGI come from the germline V gene. The CDR3 DNA is TGTGCCAGCAGTTGCTTCACAGGGGCCACCGGGGAGCTGTTTTTT. This codes for CASSCFTGATGELFF.

The chain carries TRBV24-1 and TRBJ2-3; D unresolved. V lost 4 bases, J lost 3 bases, and 7 bases lay in between. Germline CDR1 is KGHDR and CDR2 is SFDVKD. The CDR3 totals 13 residues. The CDR3 nucleotides are TGTGCCACCAGTGACGTTGGGACAGATACGCAGTATTTT. It translates to CATSDVGTDTQYF.

There are many counts of this clonotype. The V and J genes are TRBV5-1 and TRBJ2-1, with TRBD1 as a possible D gene (5 bases). The CDR3 is made up of 13 amino acids. Germline-derived CDR1 and CDR2 are SGHRS and YFSETQ. V was cut by 0 bases and J by 8 bases, with 9 bases left in between. CDR3 sequence reads: CASSLVGAHEQFF. Here the CDR3 DNA reads TGCGCCAGCAGCTTGGTTGGGGCCCATGAGCAGTTCTTC.

In its sample, this clonotype was seen many times. A much larger clone lies a single base off, so this may be a read error. The rearrangement links TRBV6-2 or TRBV6-3 to TRBJ2-1, with D perhaps matching TRBD1 or TRBD2 (5 bases each). The J call is in doubt because the DNA end fits TRBJ2-7 better. The germline CDR1 and CDR2 sequences are MNHEY and SVGEGT. This CDR3 comprises 15 residues. The DNA of the CDR3 is TGTGCCAGCATCGGTTCAGGGAGCTCCTACAATGAGCAGTACTTC. This gives the protein CASIGSGSSYNEQYF.

This clonotype was recorded many times. The CDR3 DNA is TGTGCCAGCAGCTTAGCCCCGGGCAGCTATGGCTACACCTTC. It yields the protein CASSLAPGSYGYTF. The chain couples TRBV7-2 to TRBJ1-2; the D is unclear. Germline CDR1 reads SGHTA; CDR2 reads FQGNSA. This CDR3 is built from 14 residues. Trimming removed 0 bases from V and 4 bases from J, with 9 bases in between.

The CDR3 is CASSSSVQRTGAKNIQYF. The CDR3 DNA sequence: TGTGCCAGCAGTTCGTCGGTACAGAGAACTGGGGCCAAAAACATTCAGTACTTC. The genes are TRBV6-2 or TRBV6-3 and TRBJ2-4, with D uncertain. There are 18 residues in the CDR3. V gave up 4 bases and J gave up 1 base, with 20 bases separating them. CDR1 is MNHEY and CDR2 is SVGEGT in the germline V gene.